Here is one TCR beta chain with its context. The CDR3 extends over 12 amino acids. Germline assignment: CDR1 SGHRS and CDR2 YFSETQ. The V end lost 0 bases, the J end lost 8 bases, and 6 bases lay between the germline ends. The data derive from a study of blood T cell repertoires in COVID-19. Only in-frame clones appear in the TCRdb table, and some are missing; sequencing was by immunoSEQ multiplex PCR. The table shows 100,000 to 120,000 clones, with approximately 65% occurring only once. The specimen sequenced was peripheral blood. The TCR sequence derives from a woman aged 60-70 years with acute or convalescent COVID-19. The rearrangement links TRBV5-1 to TRBJ2-1, with no clear D. The CDR3 sequence is CASSLGRDEQFF. The DNA of the CDR3 is TGCGCCAGCAGCTTGGGCCGCGATGAGCAGTTCTTC.